Listed here are 5 T cell receptor beta chains from one sample, sequenced in a study of blood T cell repertoires in COVID-19. Profiling relied on immunoSEQ multiplex PCR, and the TCRdb table lists in-frame clones only, not all of them. The sample yields about 240,000 clones, around 86% seen once. Sequencing was carried out using peripheral blood. These receptors originate from a woman aged 25 to 39 who had recovered from COVID-19.

The genes are TRBV19 and TRBJ1-2; D possibly corresponds to TRBD1 (6 bases). Looked up from germline, CDR1 is LNHDA and CDR2 is SQIVND (reference sequence). V lost 4 bases to trimming and J lost 8 bases, with 17 bases between them. This CDR3 region has 14 residues. CDR3 protein: CASSRSGTLYGYTF. As DNA, the CDR3 is TGTGCCAGTAGTAGGTCCGGGACATTATACGGCTACACCTTC.

The gene calls are TRBV7-9 and TRBJ1-1, with D uncertain. Trimming left V 5 bases short and J 4 bases short, with 23 bases between. The CDR3 loop spans 17 amino acids. The germline V gene encodes CDR1 SEHNR and CDR2 FQNEAQ (reference sequence). This CDR3 is CASSRLVLTGEGTEAFF. CDR3 DNA sequence: TGTGCCAGCAGCCGCTTAGTTTTAACCGGGGAAGGCACTGAAGCTTTCTTT.

This clone was detected only once. This rearrangement joins TRBV7-3 to TRBJ2-2; 8 nucleotides line up with TRBD2. This CDR3 contains 19 residues. The V segment lost 5 bases and the J segment 2 bases; nucleotides outside the gene matches: 16. CDR1 SGHTA and CDR2 FQGTGA come from the germline V gene. The chain's CDR3 is CASSASLGGGPFNTGELFF. CDR3 bases: TGTGCCAGCAGCGCCAGCCTTGGCGGGGGGCCTTTCAACACCGGGGAGCTGTTTTTT.

The rearrangement links TRBV7-9 to TRBJ2-5, with 9 bases fitting TRBD1. The length of the CDR3 is 14 residues. J gave up 3 bases and V 5 bases, and 4 bases lay outside the gene matches. The germline gives CDR1 SEHNR, CDR2 FQNEAQ (reference sequence). The CDR3 DNA is TGTGCCAGCAGCCCCTGGGACAGGGAAGAGACCCAGTACTTC. Translating it yields CASSPWDREETQYF.

This clone was recorded only once. The V call is TRBV21-1, the J call TRBJ2-3; the table's D call of TRBD2 was not tested on the DNA. TRBV21-1 represents a pseudogene. The CDR3 is 17 residues long. Written as DNA, the CDR3 is TGTGCCAGCAGCGGAGAAAACGGGACTAGCGGGGGGAATACGCAGTATTTT. Translating it yields CASSGENGTSGGNTQYF.